The 24 T cell receptor beta chains below all came from one sample that was sequenced in a study of cytomegalovirus exposure and HLA in healthy donors. The PCR contained 60 Vbeta and 13 Jbeta primers. Using immunoSEQ multiplex PCR, the repertoire was profiled, and TCRdb retains in-frame clones only, with some absent. This sample contains 220,000 or so clones. The sequenced sample was PBMCs. The receptors shown here come from a girl aged 2 to 9 in good health and CMV-seropositive.

J is TRBJ2-5 and V is TRBV6-5, with 7 bases that match TRBD2. The DNA end lines up better with TRBJ2-7; the J call may be wrong. Germline V gene sequence: CDR1 MNHEY, CDR2 SVGAGI. The CDR3 spans 15 residues. The CDR3 DNA sequence: TGTGCCAGCAGTCCTGGACTAGTGGATCCCTACGAGCAGTACTTC. Protein product: CASSPGLVDPYEQYF.

DNA of the CDR3: TGTGCCAGCAGCTCCCGGACAGCCGGGAACACTGAAGCTTTCTTT. Protein: CASSSRTAGNTEAFF. The rearrangement links TRBV11-2 to TRBJ1-1; tentative D call: TRBD1 (6 bases). The CDR3 is made up of 15 amino acids. Germline values: CDR1 SGHAT, CDR2 FQNNGV. V was pared by 4 bases and J by 1 base, with 13 bases between.

CDR3 sequence (DNA): TGTGCCAGCAGTGAAGGTAACTTACAAGAGACCCAGTACTTC. This codes for CASSEGNLQETQYF. This rearrangement joins TRBV6-1 to TRBJ2-5; D gene unclear. Trimming left V 1 base short and J 2 bases short, with 8 bases between. CDR3 length: 14 residues. Germline V gene data show CDR1 as MNHNS and CDR2 as SASEGT.

The rearrangement uses TRBV28 and TRBJ1-4, with no clear D. V lost 5 bases and J lost 3, with 13 bases in between. CDR1 and CDR2 from the germline V gene are MDHEN and SYDVKM. The CDR3 covers 15 residues. Written as DNA, the CDR3 is TGTGCCAGCAGTCCTCGCGGAGGGTCTAATGAAAAACTGTTTTTT. Protein: CASSPRGGSNEKLFF. The full variable domain, completed using reference TRBV28 and TRBJ1-4, is DVKVTQSSRYLVKRTGEKVFLECVQDMDHENMFWYRQDPGLGLRLIYFSYDVKMKEKGDIPEGYSVSREKKERFSLILESASTNQTSMYLCASSPRGGSNEKLFFGSGTQLSVL.

The chain carries TRBV7-9 and TRBJ2-5; TRBD1 matches at 10 bases. Germline CDR1 and CDR2: SEHNR and FQNEAQ (reference sequence). The CDR3 is made up of 14 amino acids. The V and J ends lost 1 base and 4 bases, in that order; junction bases with no gene match: 0. CDR3 sequence reads: CASSLGDRGETQYF. CDR3 coding DNA: TGTGCCAGCAGCTTAGGGGACAGGGGAGAGACCCAGTACTTC.

The chain employs TRBV7-6 and TRBJ1-1; 7 bases map to TRBD1. CDR1 is SGHVS and CDR2 is FNYEAQ in the germline V gene. The CDR3 has 16 amino acids. The V segment lost 5 bases and the J segment 1 base; nucleotides outside the gene matches: 10. CDR3 DNA: TGTGCCAGCAGCCCTTGGGACAGTGCAAAGAACACTGAAGCTTTCTTT. Residues: CASSPWDSAKNTEAFF.

The V and J genes are TRBV28 and TRBJ2-5; TRBD2 matches 11 bases. Germline V gene data show CDR1 as MDHEN and CDR2 as SYDVKM. The CDR3 consists of 16 residues. V lost 3 bases, J lost 3 bases, and 6 bases stayed unmatched. For the CDR3, the DNA is TGTGCCAGCAGTTTCCCCCTTAGCGGGAGGGAAGAGACCCAGTACTTC. This translates into CASSFPLSGREETQYF.

This chain joins TRBV28 and TRBJ1-1; weak D call: TRBD1 (5 bases). CDR1 and CDR2 from the germline V gene are MDHEN and SYDVKM. This CDR3 comprises 13 residues. The ends were cut back, 6 bases at V and 8 bases at J, with 16 bases in the middle. CDR3 coding DNA: TGTGCCAGCAGGGAAGGGGCAGAGAGAGAAGCTTTCTTT. The encoded protein is CASREGAEREAFF.

The chain links TRBV28 to TRBJ1-5; TRBD1 aligns across 10 bases. J was trimmed by 6 bases and V by 5 bases; bases with no gene match: 13. CDR3 size: 17 residues. The V gene's germline CDR1 is MDHEN and CDR2 SYDVKM. The CDR3 sequence: CASSPGQGVPFGQPQHF. The DNA for the CDR3 is TGTGCCAGCAGTCCCGGACAGGGGGTCCCTTTTGGTCAGCCCCAGCATTTT.

The chain uses TRBV7-2 and TRBJ1-1; no clear D. CDR1 SGHTA and CDR2 FQGNSA come from the germline V gene. Trimming removed 1 base at V and 0 bases at J, with 9 bases between. The length of the CDR3 is 15 residues. CDR3 nucleotide sequence: TGTGCCAGCAGCTTAGAGTCAGTCATGAACACTGAAGCTTTCTTT. This codes for CASSLESVMNTEAFF.

The chain links TRBV30 to TRBJ2-1; D is perhaps TRBD2 (5 bases). V dropped 3 bases and J dropped 4 bases, with 16 bases sitting between them. This CDR3 region has 15 residues. Germline V CDR1 and CDR2: GTSNPN, SVGIG (reference sequence). CDR3 region: CAWREDSRWYNEQFF. As DNA, the CDR3 is TGTGCCTGGAGGGAGGACTCCCGCTGGTACAATGAGCAGTTCTTC. Looking up the rest from reference TRBV30 and TRBJ2-1 gives the full variable domain: SQTIHQWPATLVQPVGSPLSLECTVEGTSNPNLYWYRQAAGRGLQLLFYSVGIGQISSEVPQNLSASRPQDRQFILSSKKLLLSDSGFYLCAWREDSRWYNEQFFGPGTRLTVL.

V gene TRBV28 combines with J gene TRBJ2-3; TRBD1 matches at 10 bases. Germline V lookup: CDR1 MDHEN, CDR2 SYDVKM. V lost 6 bases and J lost 4; bases outside the gene matches: 13. This CDR3 has 17 amino acids. CDR3 residues: CASSSPGQGESSDTQYF. CDR3 DNA: TGTGCCAGCAGCTCCCCCGGACAGGGGGAGAGCTCAGATACGCAGTATTTT.

The chain is built from TRBV19 and TRBJ2-2; TRBD2 matches at 13 bases. Germline trimming cut 3 bases from V and 3 bases from J; bases unmatched to any gene: 16. There are 21 residues in the CDR3. In germline, CDR1 is LNHDA, CDR2 SQIVND (reference sequence). CDR3 protein: CASSILGFWTSGSFDTGELFF. The CDR3 bases are TGTGCCAGTAGTATCCTCGGGTTTTGGACTAGCGGGAGTTTTGACACCGGGGAGCTGTTTTTT.

The chain uses TRBV29-1 and TRBJ2-3; D gene uncertain. Looked up from germline, CDR1 is SQVTM and CDR2 is ANQGSEA. There are 14 residues in the CDR3. The V gene lost 3 bases and the J gene lost 0 bases, with 10 bases spanning the gap. CDR3 sequence: CSVEGTHSTDTQYF. CDR3 bases: TGCAGCGTTGAGGGCACCCACAGCACAGATACGCAGTATTTT.

The chain employs TRBV5-6 and TRBJ1-2; D uncertain. CDR1 is SGHDT and CDR2 is YYEEEE in the germline V gene. V gave up 0 bases and J gave up 7 bases, with 10 bases separating them. This CDR3 has 13 amino acids. The CDR3 DNA is TGTGCCAGCAGCTTGGACAGCAATAGTGGCTACACCTTC. Its protein is CASSLDSNSGYTF.

Written as DNA, the CDR3 is TGTGCCAGCAGTTTTAGGACACGAACTCGCTATGGCTACACCTTC. Residues: CASSFRTRTRYGYTF. The rearrangement joins TRBV28 to TRBJ1-2, with D possibly TRBD1 on 5 matching bases. The CDR3 runs 15 residues. V was pared by 3 bases and J by 4 bases, with 15 bases between. Germline V CDR1 and CDR2: MDHEN, SYDVKM.

The V and J genes are TRBV5-1 and TRBJ2-5; unclear D gene. V lost 0 bases and J 0 bases, leaving 9 bases between the germline ends. The CDR3 contains 15 residues. Germline V gene data show CDR1 as SGHRS and CDR2 as YFSETQ. The DNA of the CDR3 is TGCGCCAGCAGCTTGGCCGGTAATAACCAAGAGACCCAGTACTTC. Amino acids: CASSLAGNNQETQYF.

This chain joins TRBV6-6 and TRBJ1-1; D ambiguous. The CDR3 is made up of 12 amino acids. Trimming cost V 5 bases and J 7 bases, with 11 bases left between them. CDR1 and CDR2 from the germline V gene are MNHNY and SVGAGI (reference sequence). CDR3 bases: TGTGCCAGCAGTCCGCGCGGAGATGAAGCTTTCTTT. Translated: CASSPRGDEAFF.

The gene calls are TRBV7-2 and TRBJ1-2; no definite D call. Per germline, CDR1 SGHTA and CDR2 FQGNSA. This CDR3 has 15 residues. The ends were cut back, 7 bases at V and 4 bases at J, with 19 bases in the middle. The CDR3 DNA follows: TGTGCCAGCACCTCGGGGTCCCTTCAAGGCTATGGCTACACCTTC. This translates into CASTSGSLQGYGYTF.

The chain employs TRBV7-9 and TRBJ2-3; TRBD1 matches 10 bases. The CDR3 is made up of 17 amino acids. Trimming cost V 5 bases and J 2 bases; bases outside gene matches: 10. Germline values: CDR1 SEHNR, CDR2 FQNEAQ (reference sequence). The CDR3, as DNA: TGTGCCAGCAGCGAGCACCCAGGGACAGGGGCCACAGATACGCAGTATTTT. Amino acid sequence: CASSEHPGTGATDTQYF.

In regard to this clone: An end of the junction does not agree with germline; a read error may underlie this. The rearrangement links TRBV10-3 to TRBJ2-2; D is possibly TRBD1 (6 bases). Per the germline V gene, CDR1 is ENHRY and CDR2 is SYGVKD. This CDR3 comprises 15 residues. Here the CDR3 DNA reads TGTACCATCAGTCCGGCAGGGGCGGGCACCGGGGAGCTGTTTTTT. It encodes CTISPAGAGTGELFF.

The J gene is TRBJ1-5, the V gene TRBV11-2; 8 positions agree with TRBD1. V dropped 5 bases and J dropped 6; count of bases not matched to a gene: 9. CDR1 SGHAT and CDR2 FQNNGV come from the germline V gene. The CDR3 has 15 residues. DNA for the CDR3: TGTGCCAGCAGCCCGAGAGGACAGGGAGCTCAGCCCCAGCATTTT. Protein: CASSPRGQGAQPQHF.

The rearrangement joins TRBV15 to TRBJ2-5; possible D gene TRBD2, 5 bases. This CDR3 has 16 residues. CDR1 is LNHNV, CDR2 YYDKDF, per germline (reference sequence). Trimming removed 1 base at V and 5 bases at J, with 17 bases between. In nucleotides, the CDR3 is TGTGCCACCAGCAGAGCTATATTAGCAAGGGAGGAGACCCAGTACTTC. It is translated as CATSRAILAREETQYF. Using reference TRBV15 and TRBJ2-5 for the parts outside the CDR3, the full variable domain is DAMVIQNPRYQVTQFGKPVTLSCSQTLNHNVMYWYQQKSSQAPKLLFHYYDKDFNNEADTPDNFQSRRPNTSFCFLDIRSPGLGDTAMYLCATSRAILAREETQYFGPGTRLLVL.

The gene calls are TRBV18 and TRBJ2-5, with 12 bases that match TRBD2. The germline gives CDR1 KGHSH, CDR2 LQKENI. V lost 4 bases, J lost 2 bases, and 5 bases stayed unmatched. The CDR3 totals 16 residues. The chain's CDR3 is CASSLWTSGVQETQYF. Here the CDR3 DNA reads TGTGCCAGCTCACTCTGGACTAGCGGGGTGCAAGAGACCCAGTACTTC. The full variable domain, in which reference TRBV18 and TRBJ2-5 provide the parts outside the CDR3, is NAGVMQNPRHLVRRRGQEARLRCSPMKGHSHVYWYRQLPEEGLKFMVYLQKENIIDESGMPKERFSAEFPKEGPSILRIQQVVRGDSAAYFCASSLWTSGVQETQYFGPGTRLLVL.